This TCR beta chain came from a study of T cell responses to AZD1222 COVID-19 vaccine. CDR1 is MDHEN, CDR2 SYDVKM, per germline. The CDR3 contains 13 residues. V dropped 8 bases and J dropped 3; count of bases not matched to a gene: 4. Repertoires were generated with immunoSEQ multiplex PCR, while TCRdb's copy carries only in-frame clones and drops some. The table shows fewer than 110,000 clones, with just over 85% occurring only once. The TCR was taken from an adult in good health. The sample in question was peripheral blood, obtained on day 0 of AZD1222 vaccination. J is TRBJ1-1 and V is TRBV28, with 9 bases identical to TRBD1. CDR3 nucleotides: TGTGCCAGCTCACAGGGGGCGGACACTGAAGCTTTCTTT. Translated, it gives CASSQGADTEAFF.